This T cell receptor beta chain emerged from a study of prognosis after radiotherapy for stage I lung cancer. Germline-derived CDR1 and CDR2 are SNHLY and FYNNEI. Trimming cost V 1 base and J 4 bases, with 8 bases left between them. The CDR3 length is 14 residues. From genomic DNA, two-round multiplex PCR was used to amplify TCR beta CDR3. The first round of PCR was done with primers that matched each TRBV and TRBJ gene. TCRdb used MiXCR to reprocess the multiplex PCR reads, holding one entry per CDR3 protein. This sample has fewer than 40,000 distinct CDR3 sequences, with about 34% found just once. In its sample, this clonotype was seen many times.

Sequences were derived from PBMCs, sampled before or after stereotactic body radiation therapy (not recorded which). This TCR derives from a donor of 50 years or more with non-small cell lung cancer. The chain has TRBV2 and TRBJ1-5; D gene uncertain. The CDR3 reads CASSEVAVNQPQHF. The CDR3 DNA reads TGTGCCAGCAGTGAAGTGGCAGTTAATCAGCCCCAGCATTTT.